These 27 T cell receptor beta chains originate from one sample sequenced in a study of cytomegalovirus exposure and HLA in healthy donors (dated by TCRdb to about 2017). Libraries came from the immunoSEQ multiplex PCR assay. For the multiplex PCR, a mixture combining 60 forward primers for TCR Vbeta segments and 13 reverse primers for TCR Jbeta segments was used. TCRdb's version of the immuneACCESS table is confined to in-frame rearrangements and falls short of the full clone set. An unresolved V gene accounts for under half of the shortfall where checked; the remainder is of unknown origin. A total of fewer than 200,000 clones appear in this sample, 9.5% of them only once. In total, the top ten clones hold approximately 1.5% of the sample. Sequences were obtained from PBMCs. Source of these receptors: a woman younger than 45 in good health and CMV-seropositive.

This clone was seen more than once but under ten times. The V and J genes are TRBV29-1 and TRBJ2-3; tentative D call: TRBD2 (6 bases). V was pared by 4 bases and J by 3 bases, with 17 bases between. From germline, CDR1 is SQVTM and CDR2 ANQGSEA. The CDR3 has 15 residues. This CDR3 reads CSVGGGRTGTDTQYF. CDR3 DNA: TGCAGCGTTGGGGGAGGCAGGACGGGTACAGATACGCAGTATTTT.

This clone turned up a few times. The V and J genes are TRBV5-4 and TRBJ1-5, with 10 positions matching TRBD1. Germline V gene data show CDR1 as SGHNT and CDR2 as YYREEE (reference sequence). V was clipped by 7 bases and J by 6 bases; unmatched bases: 13. The CDR3 is 16 residues long. The CDR3 reads CASSYPGQGFSQPQHF. As DNA, the CDR3 is TGTGCCAGCTCCTACCCGGGACAGGGGTTTTCTCAGCCCCAGCATTTT.

This clone was counted between two and nine times. Without the conserved terminal phenylalanine or tryptophan, this CDR3 likely stems from a read error. It is unclear where the CDR3 begins or ends on the DNA, so no DNA is shown, and the CDR3 is as TCRdb lists it. The chain links TRBV21-1 to TRBJ1-2. TRBV21-1 is listed as a pseudogene. The CDR3 sequence runs 11 residues, both termini included. The CDR3 is CASSNFRGGGD.

The table lists this clone with a few counts. The chain is built from TRBV5-1 and TRBJ2-1; D is undetermined. Trimming cost V 7 bases and J 0 bases, with 8 bases left between them. The CDR3 contains 13 residues. Germline values: CDR1 SGHRS, CDR2 YFSETQ. CDR3 nucleotide sequence: TGCGCCAGCCAAGGCGGCTCCTACAATGAGCAGTTCTTC. It translates to CASQGGSYNEQFF.

The V gene is TRBV18, the J gene TRBJ2-1; D not certain. This CDR3 comprises 16 residues. Germline CDR1 reads KGHSH; CDR2 reads LQKENI. The V end was cut by 2 bases, the J end by 8 bases, with 19 bases between. CDR3 loop: CASSPMMWAQSHEQFF. CDR3 DNA sequence: TGTGCCAGCTCACCAATGATGTGGGCACAGAGCCATGAGCAGTTCTTC.

V is TRBV10-1 and J is TRBJ2-3, with D possibly matching TRBD1 (6 bases). V lost 3 bases and J lost 1, with 17 bases in between. The germline V gene has CDR1 WNHNN and CDR2 SYGVQD (reference sequence). The CDR3 length is 17 residues. The CDR3 protein is CASSDPTGQRRTDTQYF. CDR3 in DNA: TGCGCCAGCAGTGACCCGACCGGACAGAGACGCACAGATACGCAGTATTTT.

This clone was detected a few times. This chain uses TRBV7-6 with TRBJ2-5, with 8 bases lining up with TRBD1. The J call is in doubt because the DNA end fits TRBJ2-7 better. Per germline, CDR1 SGHVS and CDR2 FNYEAQ. There are 16 residues in the CDR3. The CDR3, as DNA: TGTGCCAGCACCTCCCCAGGGCAGGGGGCCTACTACGAGCAGTACTTC. Encoded protein: CASTSPGQGAYYEQYF.

V usage is TRBV9 and J usage is TRBJ2-3; D is perhaps TRBD2 (5 bases). Trimming took 4 bases from V and 5 from J, leaving 14 bases between them. This CDR3 has 14 residues. The germline gives CDR1 SGDLS, CDR2 YYNGEE. CDR3 bases: TGTGCCAGCAGCCCTCGGACTGGAGGAGATACGCAGTATTTT. It encodes CASSPRTGGDTQYF.

About this clone itself: One junction end does not reproduce the germline sequence, and a read error may be involved. The V and J genes are TRBV10-2 and TRBJ2-7; 9 positions match TRBD2. Germline CDR1 and CDR2: WSHSY and SAAADI. This CDR3 contains 16 residues. CDR3 DNA sequence: TGCGTCAGCAGTGAAGGACTAGCGACTTTCTCCTACGAGCAGTACTTC. Translated, it gives CVSSEGLATFSYEQYF.

The rearrangement uses TRBV5-1 and TRBJ2-5; TRBD1 agrees at 8 bases. Germline CDR1 and CDR2: SGHRS and YFSETQ. The V segment lost 4 bases and the J segment 5 bases; nucleotides outside the gene matches: 10. The CDR3 extends over 15 amino acids. In DNA, the CDR3 is TGCGCCAGCAGCGTCCGGGACAGGCTTTCGGAGACCCAGTACTTC. Protein: CASSVRDRLSETQYF.

This clone was seen only a few times. The J gene is TRBJ2-3, the V gene TRBV19, with D possibly matching TRBD2 (6 bases). The length of the CDR3 is 15 residues. Between the trimmed V and J ends, which lost 5 bases and 1 base, there was a span of 13 bases. Looked up from germline, CDR1 is LNHDA and CDR2 is SQIVND (reference sequence). The CDR3 protein is CASSAVGGGTDTQYF. The CDR3, as DNA: TGTGCCAGTAGTGCGGTGGGGGGAGGCACAGATACGCAGTATTTT.

The rearrangement joins TRBV18 to TRBJ2-2, with D perhaps matching TRBD1 (5 bases). Looked up from germline, CDR1 is KGHSH and CDR2 is LQKENI. Between the trimmed V and J ends, which lost 2 bases and 0 bases, there was a span of 10 bases. This CDR3 comprises 16 residues. For the CDR3, the DNA is TGTGCCAGCTCACCAGGACAACCAGCGAACACCGGGGAGCTGTTTTTT. It yields the protein CASSPGQPANTGELFF. The complete variable domain, with remaining parts taken from reference TRBV18 and TRBJ2-2, reads NAGVMQNPRHLVRRRGQEARLRCSPMKGHSHVYWYRQLPEEGLKFMVYLQKENIIDESGMPKERFSAEFPKEGPSILRIQQVVRGDSAAYFCASSPGQPANTGELFFGEGSRLTVL.

This sequence joins TRBV4-1 and TRBJ2-7; 10 bases fit TRBD2. CDR1 and CDR2 (germline): MGHRA, YSYEKL. Germline trimming cut 3 bases from V and 3 bases from J; bases unmatched to any gene: 11. The CDR3 has 17 amino acids. DNA for the CDR3: TGCGCCAGCAGCCAGCGTACGGGGGGACTAGCGAACTACGAGCAGTACTTC. It yields the protein CASSQRTGGLANYEQYF.

The chain has TRBV5-1 and TRBJ2-5; possible D gene TRBD2, 6 bases. This CDR3 has 13 residues. Trimming cost V 0 bases and J 5 bases, with 8 bases left between them. CDR1 is SGHRS, CDR2 YFSETQ, per germline. CDR3 nucleotides: TGCGCCAGCAGCTTGGTTGGGGGGGAGACCCAGTACTTC. It yields the protein CASSLVGGETQYF. The full variable domain, rest sourced from reference TRBV5-1 and TRBJ2-5, is KAGVTQTPRYLIKTRGQQVTLSCSPISGHRSVSWYQQTPGQGLQFLFEYFSETQRNKGNFPGRFSGRQFSNSRSEMNVSTLELGDSALYLCASSLVGGETQYFGPGTRLLVL.

The V and J genes are TRBV27 and TRBJ2-3; no firm D call. Germline-derived CDR1 and CDR2 are MNHEY and SMNVEV (reference sequence). Trimming removed 4 bases from V and 10 bases from J, with 9 bases in between. The CDR3 spans 11 residues. The CDR3 DNA follows: TGTGCCAGCAGTTCAGGCCATGCGCAGTATTTT. Its protein product is CASSSGHAQYF.

The CDR3, as DNA: TGTGCCAGCAGTCTGCAGGGTGGGCCCTACGAGCAGTACTTC. This sequence encodes CASSLQGGPYEQYF. The chain employs TRBV6-1 and TRBJ2-7; tentative D call: TRBD1 (5 bases). Germline-derived CDR1 and CDR2 are MNHNS and SASEGT. Trimming took 5 bases from V and 2 from J, leaving 13 bases between them. The CDR3 loop spans 14 amino acids.

In nucleotides, the CDR3 is TGTGCCATCAGTGCGACTAGCGGGAGTCCACCGGAGCAGTTCTTC. This codes for CAISATSGSPPEQFF. This chain uses TRBV10-3 with TRBJ2-1; 12 nucleotides match TRBD2. The CDR3 extends over 15 amino acids. From germline, CDR1 is ENHRY and CDR2 SYGVKD. J was trimmed by 10 bases and V by 4 bases; bases with no gene match: 8.

This chain links TRBV5-1 with TRBJ2-3; TRBD2 matches at 8 bases. Trimming cost V 0 bases and J 6 bases; bases outside gene matches: 9. The CDR3 covers 16 residues. Germline V gives CDR1 SGHRS, CDR2 YFSETQ. Here the CDR3 reads CASSLGGSGTADTQYF. In DNA form, the CDR3 reads TGCGCCAGCAGCTTGGGAGGTAGCGGGACGGCGGATACGCAGTATTTT.

V usage is TRBV29-1 and J usage is TRBJ1-5, with 8 nucleotides matching TRBD1. The CDR3 length is 14 residues. The junction had 12 bases not matched to a gene; V was cut back by 7 bases and J by 7 bases. The germline V gene has CDR1 SQVTM and CDR2 ANQGSEA. DNA of the CDR3: TGCAGCGCTCAACAGGGGGGGTCAGGGCAGCCCCAGCATTTT. As protein: CSAQQGGSGQPQHF.

A note on this clone: Mismatch with germline at one junction end may stem from a read error. Other DNA sequences in the same sample also yield this CDR3. This sequence joins TRBV5-1 and TRBJ2-3, with TRBD1 matching 8 bases. Germline CDR1 is SGHRS and CDR2 is YFSETQ. CDR3 length equals 15 residues. The CDR3 DNA reads as TGCGCCAGCAGCCCCTCTGGACAGGGCACAGATACGCAGTATTTC. It is translated as CASSPSGQGTDTQYF.

This clone appeared once. J is TRBJ2-1 and V is TRBV6-5; a weak D match, TRBD1 (7 bases). Between the trimmed V and J ends, which lost 9 bases and 5 bases, there was a span of 14 bases. CDR3 length equals 13 residues. The germline CDR1 and CDR2 sequences are MNHEY and SVGAGI. CDR3 residues: CARRRDSNNEQFF. CDR3 in DNA: TGTGCCAGAAGGCGGGACAGCAACAATGAGCAGTTCTTC.

This rearrangement joins TRBV6-5 to TRBJ1-3; D is unresolved. V was shortened by 1 base and J by 4 bases, with 5 bases between the two germline ends. Germline V lookup: CDR1 MNHEY, CDR2 SVGAGI. CDR3 length equals 13 residues. The CDR3 loop is CASSYLRGNTIYF. The CDR3 DNA reads as TGTGCCAGCAGTTACTTGAGAGGAAACACCATATATTTT.

This clone was seen only a few times. The J gene is TRBJ1-4, the V gene TRBV4-2; perhaps TRBD1 as D (5 bases). The germline V and J ends were trimmed by 1 base and 5 bases, with 11 bases remaining between them. Germline V gene lookup returns CDR1 LGHNA and CDR2 YNFKEQ. There are 15 residues in the CDR3. CDR3 nucleotide sequence: TGTGCCAGCAGCCAAGCGGGAGGACAAAATGAAAAACTGTTTTTT. It translates to CASSQAGGQNEKLFF.

This clone was counted between two and nine times. The chain uses TRBV7-2 and TRBJ2-7; no clear D. Trimming left V 0 bases short and J 0 bases short, with 6 bases between. This CDR3 has 14 amino acids. Germline CDR1 reads SGHTA; CDR2 reads FQGNSA. The CDR3 DNA sequence: TGTGCCAGCAGCTTAGCGCGCCTCTCCTACGAGCAGTACTTC. This encodes CASSLARLSYEQYF.

The chain recombines TRBV6-1 with TRBJ2-5; D might be TRBD2 (5 bases). The CDR3 extends over 14 amino acids. V lost 1 base and J lost 5, with 11 bases in between. Germline loops: CDR1 MNHNS, CDR2 SASEGT. CDR3: CASSEDRTSETQYF. The CDR3 DNA reads TGTGCCAGCAGTGAAGACCGGACTTCCGAGACCCAGTACTTC.

The rearrangement links TRBV11-2 to TRBJ2-6, with 7 bases matching TRBD1. The CDR3 is made up of 15 amino acids. The V gene's germline CDR1 is SGHAT and CDR2 FQNNGV. Trimming at V came to 6 bases and at J to 2 bases, leaving 4 bases not matched to a gene. The CDR3 protein is CASSVQGAGANVLTF. The CDR3 bases are TGTGCCAGCAGTGTGCAGGGGGCTGGGGCCAACGTCCTGACTTTC.

This clone has only a few counts. The CDR3 sequence is CASSLERRGGYTF. The CDR3 DNA reads TGTGCCAGCAGCTTAGAAAGAAGGGGTGGCTACACCTTC. This chain links TRBV7-2 with TRBJ1-2; D is possibly TRBD1 (5 bases). The germline V gene encodes CDR1 SGHTA and CDR2 FQGNSA. This CDR3 is 13 amino acids long. Between the trimmed V and J ends, which lost 1 base and 7 bases, there was a span of 10 bases.